Presented here are 27 T cell receptor beta chains from one specimen sequenced in a study of post-analysis software for immune sequencing data. Overall study findings and caveats: Patients used about five TRBV segments, including TRBV5-6, TRBV5-1 and TRBV20-1, more often than controls.

These TCRs' antigens remain unknown. Libraries were made from TCR beta cDNA, and they carried unique molecular identifiers. MiXCR, applied by TCRdb to the PCR reads, yields one record per CDR3 protein. In the table there are 700,000 to 900,000 distinct CDR3 sequences, roughly 46% of which are singletons. Sample: blood. These receptors were taken from a girl aged 5-17 years with multiple sclerosis.

In this sample, this clonotype turned up a few times. The gene calls are TRBV7-8 and TRBJ2-1, with TRBD2 matching 16 bases. V dropped 4 bases and J dropped 8; count of bases not matched to a gene: 8. Germline lookup yields CDR1 SGHVS and CDR2 FQNEAQ. This CDR3 comprises 17 residues. The DNA for the CDR3 is TGTGCCAGCAGCTCCTACCCGGGACTAGCGGGAGGGGATGAGCAGTTCTTC. Protein sequence: CASSSYPGLAGGDEQFF.

There are a few counts of this clonotype. This sequence joins TRBV7-3 and TRBJ2-3; D ambiguous. Per germline, CDR1 SGHTA and CDR2 FQGTGA. With 0 bases removed from V and 6 bases from J, the gap between germline ends came to 7 bases. The CDR3 sequence is 13 residues long. The CDR3 region has the DNA TGTGCCAGCAGCTTAACGTTCGCGGATACGCAGTATTTT. Amino acid sequence: CASSLTFADTQYF.

The chain employs TRBV7-9 and TRBJ2-1; D not certain. The CDR3 length is 13 residues. CDR1 is SEHNR, CDR2 FQNEAQ, per germline (reference sequence). Trimming removed 6 bases at V and 3 bases at J, with 9 bases between. CDR3 in amino acids: CASRPTDYNEQFF. Written as DNA, the CDR3 is TGTGCCAGCAGGCCAACAGACTACAATGAGCAGTTCTTC. Full variable domain (missing parts from reference TRBV7-9 and TRBJ2-1): DTGVSQNPRHKITKRGQNVTFRCDPISEHNRLYWYRQTLGQGPEFLTYFQNEAQLEKSRLLSDRFSAERPKGSFSTLEIQRTEQGDSAMYLCASRPTDYNEQFFGPGTRLTVL.

The genes are TRBV20-1 and TRBJ2-1; 10 bases map to TRBD2. The CDR3 spans 14 residues. The V and J ends lost 6 bases and 7 bases, in that order; junction bases with no gene match: 9. CDR1 is DFQATT and CDR2 is SNEGSKA in the germline V gene (reference sequence). CDR3 residues: CSAGGTSALNEQFF. CDR3 in DNA: TGCAGTGCAGGGGGGACTAGCGCCTTGAATGAGCAGTTCTTC.

This clonotype has a handful of counts. The chain links TRBV6-5 to TRBJ2-3, with D perhaps given as TRBD1 or TRBD2 (6 bases each). This CDR3 region has 14 residues. Germline CDR1 and CDR2: MNHEY and SVGAGI. V lost 0 bases and J 6 bases, leaving 10 bases between the germline ends. The CDR3 DNA sequence: TGTGCCAGCAGTTACTCTAGGGGGAGGGATACGCAGTATTTT. This gives the protein CASSYSRGRDTQYF.

This clonotype occurred many times. An end of the junction differs from the germline gene, which may be a read error. The chain is built from TRBV5-1 and TRBJ2-3; TRBD2 matches 8 bases. Germline CDR1 SGHRS, CDR2 YFSETQ. The CDR3 sequence is 14 residues long. For the CDR3, the DNA is TGTGCCAGCAGCTCTAGCGGGAGCACAGATACGCAGTATTTT. Its protein product is CASSSSGSTDTQYF.

The chain recombines TRBV7-9 with TRBJ2-7; D tentatively reads TRBD1 or TRBD2 (5 bases each). Trimming left V 3 bases short and J 2 bases short, with 17 bases between. There are 16 residues in the CDR3. CDR1 and CDR2 (germline): SEHNR, FQNEAQ (reference sequence). This CDR3 is CASSLDDGTRAYEQYF. CDR3 sequence (DNA): TGTGCCAGCAGCTTGGATGACGGGACCCGAGCCTACGAGCAGTACTTC.

This chain links TRBV25-1 with TRBJ2-1, with TRBD2 matching over 14 bases. Trimming took 4 bases from V and 7 from J; bases not matched to a gene: 6. The germline CDR1 and CDR2 sequences are MGHDK and SYGVNS. The length of the CDR3 is 16 residues. CDR3 region: CASSGWTSGRMNEQFF. The CDR3 nucleotides read TGTGCCAGCAGTGGGTGGACTAGCGGGAGGATGAATGAGCAGTTCTTC.

This clonotype was seen only a few times. V gene TRBV10-3 combines with J gene TRBJ2-1; 7 nucleotides align to TRBD2. J lost 0 bases, V lost 4 bases, and 9 bases had no gene match. In germline, CDR1 is ENHRY, CDR2 SYGVKD. The CDR3 covers 17 residues. DNA of the CDR3: TGTGCCATCAGTGGCCCGACTAGCACTAGCTCCTACAATGAGCAGTTCTTC. The encoded protein is CAISGPTSTSSYNEQFF.

The chain is built from TRBV20-1 and TRBJ1-1; 8 bases are a match to TRBD1. After removal of 5 bases from V and 4 bases from J, the junction contained 6 bases not matched to a gene. The CDR3 length is 13 residues. Germline V gene lookup returns CDR1 DFQATT and CDR2 SNEGSKA (reference sequence). The CDR3 spells CSAYQGAGTEAFF. CDR3 in DNA: TGCAGTGCTTATCAGGGGGCAGGCACTGAAGCTTTCTTT.

V usage is TRBV27 and J usage is TRBJ1-5; the D gene is possibly TRBD1 (5 bases). Germline values: CDR1 MNHEY, CDR2 SMNVEV (reference sequence). This CDR3 comprises 14 residues. Trimming took 8 bases from V and 2 from J, leaving 13 bases between them. CDR3 sequence reads: CASGIDSRNQPQHF. CDR3 nucleotide sequence: TGTGCCAGCGGGATTGACAGCCGCAATCAGCCCCAGCATTTT.

This clonotype was recorded a few times. The rearrangement uses TRBV6-5 and TRBJ2-4; D may correspond to TRBD1 or TRBD2 (5 bases each). Germline lookup yields CDR1 MNHEY and CDR2 SVGAGI. V was trimmed by 6 bases and J by 1 base, leaving 16 bases between them. This CDR3 region has 16 residues. This CDR3 reads CASSPSGTWAKNIQYF. CDR3 DNA: TGTGCCAGCAGCCCTTCCGGGACGTGGGCCAAAAACATTCAGTACTTC.

Here the CDR3 reads CSAPGLAGGRTDTQYF. The CDR3 bases are TGCAGTGCTCCGGGACTAGCGGGAGGGCGTACAGATACGCAGTATTTT. This sequence joins TRBV20-1 and TRBJ2-3; 16 bases map to TRBD2. The V and J ends lost 5 bases and 3 bases, in that order; junction bases with no gene match: 5. This CDR3 is built from 16 residues. CDR1 is DFQATT and CDR2 is SNEGSKA in the germline V gene (reference sequence).

J is TRBJ1-1 and V is TRBV12-3 or TRBV12-4; D is ambiguous. The CDR3 has 13 amino acids. Trimming stripped 2 bases from V and 7 bases from J, with 11 bases between. The CDR3 bases are TGTGCCAGCAGTTTAAACGGTGATCTTGAAGCTTTCTTT. Protein sequence: CASSLNGDLEAFF.

Regarding this clonotype: A read error may account for a junction end that differs from germline. The chain recombines TRBV7-7 with TRBJ2-7; no firm D call. Germline CDR1 and CDR2: SSHAT and FNYEAQ (reference sequence). CDR3 size: 13 residues. The CDR3 loop reads CASSPRWASEQYF. The CDR3 DNA sequence: TGTGCTAGCAGCCCGCGGTGGGCTAGCGAGCAGTACTTC.

This chain links TRBV30 with TRBJ2-3; 10 bases are a match to TRBD2. The V gene end was trimmed by 2 bases and the J gene end by 4 bases; junction bases not matched to a gene: 0. CDR1 and CDR2 (germline): GTSNPN, SVGIG (reference sequence). The CDR3 sequence is 13 residues long. As DNA, the CDR3 is TGTGCCTGGAGTAGCGGGAGGGCAGATACGCAGTATTTT. Amino acid sequence: CAWSSGRADTQYF.

J is TRBJ2-1 and V is TRBV5-5, with a possible D match to TRBD2 (5 bases). Trimming pared 4 bases from V and 0 bases from J, leaving 11 bases between. The CDR3 runs 15 residues. Germline CDR1 SGHKS, CDR2 YYEKEE (reference sequence). This CDR3 is CASSPGIPSYNEQFF. CDR3 coding DNA: TGTGCCAGCAGCCCCGGGATCCCCTCCTACAATGAGCAGTTCTTC. The complete variable domain, with remaining parts taken from reference TRBV5-5 and TRBJ2-1, reads DAGVTQSPTHLIKTRGQQVTLRCSPISGHKSVSWYQQVLGQGPQFIFQYYEKEERGRGNFPDRFSARQFPNYSSELNVNALLLGDSALYLCASSPGIPSYNEQFFGPGTRLTVL.

This clonotype was observed a few times. The V call is TRBV19, the J call TRBJ2-3; TRBD2 aligns across 11 bases. This CDR3 is built from 15 residues. Germline V gene sequence: CDR1 LNHDA, CDR2 SQIVND (reference sequence). Unmatched junction bases numbered 8, after V lost 7 bases and J lost 5 bases. CDR3 amino acids: CASTPGTSGGDTQYF. CDR3 nucleotides: TGTGCCAGTACCCCCGGGACTAGCGGAGGAGATACGCAGTATTTT.

The V and J genes are TRBV6-5 and TRBJ2-7, with TRBD1 matching over 9 bases. Per the germline V gene, CDR1 is MNHEY and CDR2 is SVGAGI. CDR3 size: 17 residues. With 4 bases clipped from V and 2 bases from J, the junction kept 12 bases outside the gene matches. CDR3 nucleotides: TGTGCCAGCAGTTCCCGAAACAGGGGGCAAGGAACCTACGAGCAGTACTTC. This encodes CASSSRNRGQGTYEQYF.

The sample holds a few counts of this clonotype. Written as DNA, the CDR3 is TGTGCCAGCAGCTCCGGGACTAGCGGGACTTACAATGAGCAGTTCTTC. Protein: CASSSGTSGTYNEQFF. The J gene is TRBJ2-1, the V gene TRBV7-8; TRBD2 matches at 13 bases. The germline CDR1 and CDR2 sequences are SGHVS and FQNEAQ. Trimming cost V 4 bases and J 4 bases; bases outside gene matches: 4. The length of the CDR3 is 16 residues.

This clonotype occurred a few times. The chain has TRBV15 and TRBJ1-1; TRBD1 matches at 8 bases. Germline V gives CDR1 LNHNV, CDR2 YYDKDF (reference sequence). The J segment lost 4 bases and the V segment lost 0 bases, leaving 7 bases of the junction unmatched. The CDR3 length is 16 residues. CDR3 coding DNA: TGTGCCACCAGCAGAGATCTGAGACAGGGGACCACTGAAGCTTTCTTT. Translation gives CATSRDLRQGTTEAFF.

The genes are TRBV30 and TRBJ2-7, with 12 bases identical to TRBD2. The germline V gene has CDR1 GTSNPN and CDR2 SVGIG (reference sequence). J was trimmed by 0 bases and V by 3 bases; bases with no gene match: 0. The CDR3 runs to 14 residues. Written as DNA, the CDR3 is TGTGCCTGGAGGACTAGCGGGAGCTCCTACGAGCAGTACTTC. Residues: CAWRTSGSSYEQYF.

V is TRBV12-3 or TRBV12-4 and J is TRBJ2-3; D tentatively fits TRBD1 or TRBD2 (5 bases each). The CDR3 length is 17 residues. The V and J ends lost 3 bases and 0 bases respectively, with 16 bases between them. The CDR3 nucleotides read TGTGCCAGCAGTTTTGGGGGTTCCCTCACTAGCACAGATACGCAGTATTTT. Residues: CASSFGGSLTSTDTQYF.

This chain joins TRBV29-1 and TRBJ2-1, with D tentatively TRBD1 (5 bases). Germline V CDR1 and CDR2: SQVTM, ANQGSEA. Trimming cost V 0 bases and J 8 bases, with 8 bases left between them. This CDR3 is 12 amino acids long. This CDR3 reads CSVEEWGDEQFF. The CDR3 DNA follows: TGCAGCGTTGAAGAGTGGGGCGATGAGCAGTTCTTC.

This chain uses TRBV27 with TRBJ2-5, with 8 bases matching TRBD1. The end of the DNA aligns better with TRBJ2-7, so the J call may be wrong. Germline V gene lookup returns CDR1 MNHEY and CDR2 SMNVEV (reference sequence). The CDR3 sequence is 12 residues long. CDR3 sequence reads: CASTGQGDEQYF. CDR3 sequence (DNA): TGTGCCAGCACTGGACAGGGAGACGAGCAGTACTTC.

This clonotype was detected once. An end of the junction does not agree with germline; a read error may underlie this. This chain uses TRBV12-3 or TRBV12-4 with TRBJ2-3, with no clear D. The CDR3 is 15 amino acids. Written as DNA, the CDR3 is TGTACCAGCAGTTTTGACTTACCTAGCACAGATACGCAGTATTTT. Its translation is CTSSFDLPSTDTQYF.

The chain has TRBV5-1 and TRBJ2-5; D may be TRBD1 or TRBD2 (5 bases each). The J call may not be correct, given that the DNA end is closer to TRBJ2-7. This CDR3 comprises 14 residues. The germline V gene has CDR1 SGHRS and CDR2 YFSETQ. CDR3 protein: CASSLGGPVYEQYF. CDR3 coding DNA: TGCGCCAGCAGCTTGGGGGGACCTGTCTACGAGCAGTACTTC.